This T cell receptor beta chain stems from a study of blood T cell repertoires in COVID-19. The data were produced by immunoSEQ multiplex PCR, yet TCRdb's version contains in-frame clones alone and is incomplete. Among over 200,000 clones listed, approximately 79% were seen once. Germline CDR1 and CDR2: SGHRS and YFSETQ. There are 16 residues in the CDR3. Trimming removed 4 bases from V and 5 bases from J, with 22 bases in between. What was sequenced was peripheral blood. This clonotype was obtained from a human donor in a cohort sampled during active COVID-19. J is TRBJ2-7 and V is TRBV5-1, with TRBD2 as a possible D gene (6 bases). The CDR3 sequence is CASSRQGGGNVNEQYF. The CDR3 nucleotides are TGCGCCAGCAGCCGTCAAGGAGGCGGGAATGTAAACGAGCAGTACTTC.